Detailed here is one TCR beta chain. Its specificity is unknown. The data stem from a study of CD8 T cells in Susac syndrome. Study-wide points: It was acknowledged by the study that relatively few individuals were included in its TCR sequencing and HLA analysis.

Trimming removed 4 bases from V and 1 base from J; junction bases left unmatched: 2. Germline loops: CDR1 LNHDA, CDR2 SQIVND (reference sequence). The CDR3 spans 14 residues. TEMRA cells underwent FACS enrichment and CD8+ and CD4+ T cells underwent negative isolation. A quantity of roughly 0.5 to 1 ug RNA underwent reverse transcription using random hexamers. Amplification of TCR beta CDR3 used immunoSEQ multiplex PCR across 54 Vbeta and 13 Jbeta. TCRdb itself ran the immunoSEQ multiplex PCR reads through MiXCR, one entry per CDR3 protein. The sample yields more than 150,000 distinct CDR3 sequences, over 85% seen once.

The TCR was taken from a human donor in good health. The chain joins TRBV19 to TRBJ1-1; TRBD1 matches 8 bases. Input material: CD4+ T cells from PBMCs. DNA of the CDR3: TGTGCCAGTAGTACGGGACAGGCGAACACTGAAGCTTTCTTT. This sequence encodes CASSTGQANTEAFF.